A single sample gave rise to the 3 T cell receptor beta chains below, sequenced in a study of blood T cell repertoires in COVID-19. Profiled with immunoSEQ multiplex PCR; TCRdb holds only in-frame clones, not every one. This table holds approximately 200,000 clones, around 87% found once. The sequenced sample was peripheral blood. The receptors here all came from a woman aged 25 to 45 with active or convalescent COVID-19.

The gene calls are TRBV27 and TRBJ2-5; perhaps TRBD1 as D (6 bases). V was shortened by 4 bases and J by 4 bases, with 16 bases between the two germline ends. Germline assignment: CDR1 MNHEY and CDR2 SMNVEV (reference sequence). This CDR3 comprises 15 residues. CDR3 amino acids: CASSSQGRPRETQYF. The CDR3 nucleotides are TGTGCCAGCAGTTCACAGGGAAGGCCCAGAGAGACCCAGTACTTC.

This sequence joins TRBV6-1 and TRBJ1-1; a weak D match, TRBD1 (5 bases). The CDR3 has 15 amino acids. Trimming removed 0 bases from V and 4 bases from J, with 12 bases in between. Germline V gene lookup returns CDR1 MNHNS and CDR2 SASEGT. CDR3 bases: TGTGCCAGCAGTGAAGCAGGCACGGGGGGCACTGAAGCTTTCTTT. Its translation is CASSEAGTGGTEAFF.

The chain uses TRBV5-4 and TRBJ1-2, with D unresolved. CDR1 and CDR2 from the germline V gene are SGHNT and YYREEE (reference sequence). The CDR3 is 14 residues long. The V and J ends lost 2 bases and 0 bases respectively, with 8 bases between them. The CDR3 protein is CASSFQRANYGYTF. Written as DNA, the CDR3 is TGTGCCAGCAGCTTTCAGCGAGCTAACTATGGCTACACCTTC.